This TCR beta chain was recorded in a study of T cell responses to AZD1222 COVID-19 vaccine. Study findings and constraints: Clonal diversity may have been underestimated in mostly white British donors. Baseline antibody screening turned up just a handful of seropositive AZD1222 recipients.

On this clone itself: Antigen: not known.

Assay used: immunoSEQ multiplex PCR; TCRdb lists only in-frame clones, some missing. The table shows 95,000 to 100,000 clones, with almost 90% occurring only once. The specimen was peripheral blood, collected on day 0 of AZD1222 vaccination. This receptor was obtained from an adult in good health.

The CDR3 bases are TGTGCCAGCAGCTCACCGGGACTAACCTACAATGAGCAGTTCTTC. Translating gives CASSSPGLTYNEQFF. The rearrangement uses TRBV11-2 and TRBJ2-1; 7 bases map to TRBD2. Germline lookup yields CDR1 SGHAT and CDR2 FQNNGV. There are 15 residues in the CDR3. Trimming took 4 bases from V and 2 from J; bases not matched to a gene: 5.